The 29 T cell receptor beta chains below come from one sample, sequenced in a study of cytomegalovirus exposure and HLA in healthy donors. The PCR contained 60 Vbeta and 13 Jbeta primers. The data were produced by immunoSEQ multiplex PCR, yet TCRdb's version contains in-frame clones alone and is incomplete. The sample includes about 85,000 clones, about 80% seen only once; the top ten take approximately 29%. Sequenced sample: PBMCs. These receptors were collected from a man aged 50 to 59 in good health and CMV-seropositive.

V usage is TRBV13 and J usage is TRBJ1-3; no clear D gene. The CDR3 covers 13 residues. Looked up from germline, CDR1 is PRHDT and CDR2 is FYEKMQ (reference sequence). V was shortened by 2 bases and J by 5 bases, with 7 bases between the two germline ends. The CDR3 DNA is TGTGCCAGCAGCTTAATGGGCAGAAACACCATATATTTT. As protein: CASSLMGRNTIYF. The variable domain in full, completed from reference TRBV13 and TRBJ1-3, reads AAGVIQSPRHLIKEKRETATLKCYPIPRHDTVYWYQQGPGQDPQFLISFYEKMQSDKGSIPDRFSAQQFSDYHSELNMSSLELGDSALYFCASSLMGRNTIYFGEGSWLTVV.

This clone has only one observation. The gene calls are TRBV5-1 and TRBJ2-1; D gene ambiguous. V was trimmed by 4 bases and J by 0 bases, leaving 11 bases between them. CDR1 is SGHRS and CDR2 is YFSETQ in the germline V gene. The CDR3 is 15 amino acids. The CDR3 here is CASSPTALSYNEQFF. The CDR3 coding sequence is TGCGCCAGCAGCCCGACTGCGCTCTCCTACAATGAGCAGTTCTTC. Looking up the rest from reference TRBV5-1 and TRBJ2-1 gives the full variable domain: KAGVTQTPRYLIKTRGQQVTLSCSPISGHRSVSWYQQTPGQGLQFLFEYFSETQRNKGNFPGRFSGRQFSNSRSEMNVSTLELGDSALYLCASSPTALSYNEQFFGPGTRLTVL.

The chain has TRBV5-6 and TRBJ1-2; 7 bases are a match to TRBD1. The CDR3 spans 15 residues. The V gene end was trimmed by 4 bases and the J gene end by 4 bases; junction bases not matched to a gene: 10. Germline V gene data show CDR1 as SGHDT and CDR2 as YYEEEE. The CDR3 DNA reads TGTGCCAGCAGCGAACGACAGGGAGGAATCTATGGCTACACCTTC. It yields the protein CASSERQGGIYGYTF.

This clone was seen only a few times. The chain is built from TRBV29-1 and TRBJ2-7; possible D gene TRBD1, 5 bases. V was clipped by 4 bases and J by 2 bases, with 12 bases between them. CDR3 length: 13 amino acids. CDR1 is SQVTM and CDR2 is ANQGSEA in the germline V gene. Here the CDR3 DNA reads TGCAGCGTTGGACAGCTCGGCGCCTACGAGCAGTACTTC. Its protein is CSVGQLGAYEQYF.

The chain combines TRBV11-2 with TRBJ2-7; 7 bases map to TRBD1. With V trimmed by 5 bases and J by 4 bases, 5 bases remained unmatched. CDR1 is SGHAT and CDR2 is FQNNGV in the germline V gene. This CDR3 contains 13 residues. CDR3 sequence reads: CASSQYRGYEQYF. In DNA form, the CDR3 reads TGTGCCAGCAGCCAGTACAGGGGATACGAGCAGTACTTC. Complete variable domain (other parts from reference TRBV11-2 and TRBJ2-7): EAGVAQSPRYKIIEKRQSVAFWCNPISGHATLYWYQQILGQGPKLLIQFQNNGVVDDSQLPKDRFSAERLKGVDSTLKIQPAKLEDSAVYLCASSQYRGYEQYFGPGTRLTVT.

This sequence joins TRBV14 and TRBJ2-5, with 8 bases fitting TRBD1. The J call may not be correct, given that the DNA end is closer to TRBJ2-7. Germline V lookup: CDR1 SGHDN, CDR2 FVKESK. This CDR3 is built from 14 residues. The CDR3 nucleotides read TGTGCCAGCAGCCCGCGGACAGGGACCTACGAGCAGTACTTC. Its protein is CASSPRTGTYEQYF.

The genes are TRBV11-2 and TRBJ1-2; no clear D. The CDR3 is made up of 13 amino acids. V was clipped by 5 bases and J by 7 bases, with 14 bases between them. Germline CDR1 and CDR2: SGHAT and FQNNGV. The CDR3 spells CASSGGLRGGYTF. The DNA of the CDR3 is TGTGCCAGCAGCGGAGGGCTGCGGGGTGGCTACACCTTC.

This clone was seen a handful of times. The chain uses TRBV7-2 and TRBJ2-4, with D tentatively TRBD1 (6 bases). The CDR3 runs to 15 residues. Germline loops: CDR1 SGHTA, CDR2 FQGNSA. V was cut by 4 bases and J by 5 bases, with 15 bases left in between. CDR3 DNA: TGTGCCAGCAGCTCCTCCCTCGGACAGCAAAACATTCAGTACTTC. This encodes CASSSSLGQQNIQYF.

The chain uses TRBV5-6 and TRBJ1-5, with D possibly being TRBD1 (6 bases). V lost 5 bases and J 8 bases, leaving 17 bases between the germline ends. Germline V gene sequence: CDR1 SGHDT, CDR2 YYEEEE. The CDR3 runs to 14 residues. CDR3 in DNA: TGTGCCAGCAGTTTTGCTGGGGGCGCGGAGCCCCAGCATTTT. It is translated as CASSFAGGAEPQHF.

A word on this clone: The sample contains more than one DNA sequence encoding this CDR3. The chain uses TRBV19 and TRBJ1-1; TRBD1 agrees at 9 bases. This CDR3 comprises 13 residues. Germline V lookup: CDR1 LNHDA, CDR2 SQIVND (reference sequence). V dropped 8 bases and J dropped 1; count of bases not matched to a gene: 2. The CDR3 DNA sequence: TGTGCCAGTTCGGACAGGGGGAACACTGAAGCTTTCTTT. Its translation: CASSDRGNTEAFF.

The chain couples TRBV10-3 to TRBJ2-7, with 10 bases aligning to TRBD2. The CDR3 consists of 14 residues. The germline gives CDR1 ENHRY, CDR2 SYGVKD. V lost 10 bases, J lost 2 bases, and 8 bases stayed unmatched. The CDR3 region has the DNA TGTGCCACCTACCCGGGACTAGCGACCTACGAGCAGTACTTC. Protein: CATYPGLATYEQYF.

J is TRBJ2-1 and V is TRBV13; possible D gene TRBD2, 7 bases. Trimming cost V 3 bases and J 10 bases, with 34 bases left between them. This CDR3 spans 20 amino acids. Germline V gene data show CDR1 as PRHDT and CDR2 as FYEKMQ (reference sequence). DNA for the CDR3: TGTGCCAGCAGCTTCGAGGGGGGGTTGGTAGCGGTGGGCAGGGTCGTGGAGCAGTTCTTC. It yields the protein CASSFEGGLVAVGRVVEQFF. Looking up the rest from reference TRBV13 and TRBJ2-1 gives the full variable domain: AAGVIQSPRHLIKEKRETATLKCYPIPRHDTVYWYQQGPGQDPQFLISFYEKMQSDKGSIPDRFSAQQFSDYHSELNMSSLELGDSALYFCASSFEGGLVAVGRVVEQFFGPGTRLTVL.

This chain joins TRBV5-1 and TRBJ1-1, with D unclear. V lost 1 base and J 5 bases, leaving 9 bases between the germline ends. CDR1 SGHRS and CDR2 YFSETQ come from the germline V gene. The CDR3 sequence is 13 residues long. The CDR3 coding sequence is TGCGCCAGCAGCTTGTTAAGCGGGACTGAAGCTTTCTTT. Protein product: CASSLLSGTEAFF.

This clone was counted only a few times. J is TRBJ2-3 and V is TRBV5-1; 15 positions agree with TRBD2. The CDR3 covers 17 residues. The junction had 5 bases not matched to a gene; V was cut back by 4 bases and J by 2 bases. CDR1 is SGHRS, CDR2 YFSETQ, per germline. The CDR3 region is CASSRGLAGGSTDTQYF. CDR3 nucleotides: TGCGCCAGCAGCCGGGGACTAGCGGGAGGTTCCACAGATACGCAGTATTTT.

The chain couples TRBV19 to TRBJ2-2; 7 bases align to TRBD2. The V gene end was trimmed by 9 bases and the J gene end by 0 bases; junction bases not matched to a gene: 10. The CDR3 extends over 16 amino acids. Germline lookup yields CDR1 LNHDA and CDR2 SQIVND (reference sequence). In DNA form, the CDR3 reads TGTGCCAGCATTTGGACGGCGGGAGCGAACACCGGGGAGCTGTTTTTT. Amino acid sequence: CASIWTAGANTGELFF.

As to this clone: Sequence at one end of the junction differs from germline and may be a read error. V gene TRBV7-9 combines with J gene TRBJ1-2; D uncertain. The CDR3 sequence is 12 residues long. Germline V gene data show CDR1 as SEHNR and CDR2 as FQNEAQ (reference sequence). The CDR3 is CSSSSDSYGYTF. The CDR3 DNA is TGTTCCAGCAGCTCGGACTCTTATGGCTACACCTTC.

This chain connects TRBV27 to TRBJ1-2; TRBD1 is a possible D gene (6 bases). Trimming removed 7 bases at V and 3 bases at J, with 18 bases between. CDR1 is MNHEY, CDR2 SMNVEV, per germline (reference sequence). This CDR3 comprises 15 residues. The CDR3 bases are TGTGCCAGCACCAAAATAGGGCAGGGGCACTATGGCTACACCTTC. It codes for CASTKIGQGHYGYTF.

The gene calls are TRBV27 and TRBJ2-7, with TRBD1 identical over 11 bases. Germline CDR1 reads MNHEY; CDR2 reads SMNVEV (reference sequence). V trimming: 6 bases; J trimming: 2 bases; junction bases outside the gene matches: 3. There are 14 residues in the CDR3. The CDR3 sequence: CASSRTGGTYEQYF. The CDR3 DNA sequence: TGTGCCAGCAGCCGGACAGGGGGCACCTACGAGCAGTACTTC.

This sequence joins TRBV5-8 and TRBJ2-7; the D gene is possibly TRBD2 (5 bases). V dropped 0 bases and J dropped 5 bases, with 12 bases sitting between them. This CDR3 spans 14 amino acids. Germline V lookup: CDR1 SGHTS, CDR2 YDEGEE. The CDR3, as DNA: TGTGCCAGCAGCTTGGTGGCGGGCGGCCACGAGCAGTACTTC. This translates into CASSLVAGGHEQYF.

The CDR3 here is CASTDPRLGDNEQFF. As DNA, the CDR3 is TGTGCCAGCACCGACCCCCGACTAGGGGACAATGAGCAGTTCTTC. The V and J genes are TRBV2 and TRBJ2-1, with a possible D match to TRBD2 (6 bases). Looked up from germline, CDR1 is SNHLY and CDR2 is FYNNEI. The CDR3 is 15 amino acids. The ends were cut back, 7 bases at V and 5 bases at J, with 18 bases in the middle.

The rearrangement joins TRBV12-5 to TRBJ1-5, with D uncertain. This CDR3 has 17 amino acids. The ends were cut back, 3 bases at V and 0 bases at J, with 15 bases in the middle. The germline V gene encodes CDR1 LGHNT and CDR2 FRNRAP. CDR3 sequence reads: CASGLKLNSHSNQPQHF. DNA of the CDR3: TGTGCTAGTGGTTTAAAACTCAACAGCCATAGCAATCAGCCCCAGCATTTT.

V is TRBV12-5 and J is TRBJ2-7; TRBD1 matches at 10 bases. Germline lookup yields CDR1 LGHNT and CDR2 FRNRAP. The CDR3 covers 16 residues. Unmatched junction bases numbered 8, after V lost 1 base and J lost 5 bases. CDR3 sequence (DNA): TGTGCTAGTGGTTTGGCAGGGGACAGGGGTTCCCACGAGCAGTACTTC. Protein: CASGLAGDRGSHEQYF.

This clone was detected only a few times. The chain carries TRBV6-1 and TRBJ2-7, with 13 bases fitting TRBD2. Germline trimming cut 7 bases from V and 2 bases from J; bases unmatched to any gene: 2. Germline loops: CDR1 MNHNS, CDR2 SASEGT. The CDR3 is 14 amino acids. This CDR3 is CASTGLAGAYEQYF. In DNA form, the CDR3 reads TGTGCCAGCACCGGACTAGCGGGAGCCTACGAGCAGTACTTC.

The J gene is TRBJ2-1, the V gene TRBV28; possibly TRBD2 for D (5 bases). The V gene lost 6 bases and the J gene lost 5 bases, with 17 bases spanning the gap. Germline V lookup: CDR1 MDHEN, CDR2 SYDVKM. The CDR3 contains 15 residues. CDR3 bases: TGTGCCAGCAGCCTTCGATCTAGGGAGCACAATGAGCAGTTCTTC. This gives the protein CASSLRSREHNEQFF. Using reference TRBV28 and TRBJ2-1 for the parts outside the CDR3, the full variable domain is DVKVTQSSRYLVKRTGEKVFLECVQDMDHENMFWYRQDPGLGLRLIYFSYDVKMKEKGDIPEGYSVSREKKERFSLILESASTNQTSMYLCASSLRSREHNEQFFGPGTRLTVL.

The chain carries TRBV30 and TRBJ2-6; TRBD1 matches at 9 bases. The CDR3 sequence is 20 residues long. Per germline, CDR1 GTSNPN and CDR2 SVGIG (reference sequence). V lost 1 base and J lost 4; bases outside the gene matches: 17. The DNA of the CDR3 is TGTGCCTGGAGTGGGGACAGGGTTTTATCTCGGGGTCTGGGGGCCAACGTCCTGACTTTC. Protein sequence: CAWSGDRVLSRGLGANVLTF.

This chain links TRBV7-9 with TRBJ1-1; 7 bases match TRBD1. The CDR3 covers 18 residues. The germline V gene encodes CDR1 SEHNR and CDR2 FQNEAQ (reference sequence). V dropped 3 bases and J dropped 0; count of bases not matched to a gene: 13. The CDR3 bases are TGTGCCAGCAGCTTTACAGTTCACCCGGGACAGATGAACACTGAAGCTTTCTTT. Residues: CASSFTVHPGQMNTEAFF.

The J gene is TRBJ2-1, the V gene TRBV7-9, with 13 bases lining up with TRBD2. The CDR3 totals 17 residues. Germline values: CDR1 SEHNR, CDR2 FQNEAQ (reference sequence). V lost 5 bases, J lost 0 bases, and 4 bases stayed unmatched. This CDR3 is CASSLLAGGNSYNEQFF. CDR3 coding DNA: TGTGCCAGCAGCCTACTAGCGGGGGGGAACTCCTACAATGAGCAGTTCTTC.

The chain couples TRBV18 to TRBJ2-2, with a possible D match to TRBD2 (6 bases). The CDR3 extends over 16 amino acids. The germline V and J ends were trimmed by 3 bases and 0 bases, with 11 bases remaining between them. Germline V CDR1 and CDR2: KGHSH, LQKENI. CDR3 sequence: CASSPAGPPNTGELFF. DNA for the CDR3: TGTGCCAGCTCACCCGCGGGGCCTCCGAACACCGGGGAGCTGTTTTTT.

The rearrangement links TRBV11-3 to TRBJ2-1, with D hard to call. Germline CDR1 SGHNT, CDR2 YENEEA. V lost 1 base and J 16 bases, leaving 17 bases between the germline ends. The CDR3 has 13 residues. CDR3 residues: CASSLVASSESFF. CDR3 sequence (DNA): TGTGCCAGCAGCTTAGTGGCCTCCTCAGAATCCTTCTTC.